Below are 24 T cell receptor beta chains sequenced from a single sample in a study of blood T cell repertoires in COVID-19. The table came from immunoSEQ multiplex PCR; TCRdb's copy has only in-frame clones and leaves some out. The sample contains approximately 270,000 clones, approximately 83% of which appear only once. The sample was PBMCs or T cells enriched from blood (not recorded which). The receptors come from a woman in her twenties or thirties who had recovered from COVID-19.

The J gene is TRBJ1-6, the V gene TRBV2; D may be TRBD1 (6 bases). The length of the CDR3 is 14 residues. V shed 4 bases and J shed 5 bases, with 9 bases lying between them. Germline-derived CDR1 and CDR2 are SNHLY and FYNNEI. CDR3 region: CASSAYRDNSPLHF. The CDR3 DNA reads as TGTGCCAGCAGTGCATACAGGGATAATTCACCCCTCCACTTT.

The chain links TRBV28 to TRBJ2-5; 11 bases align to TRBD2. V lost 6 bases and J lost 2; bases outside the gene matches: 14. The CDR3 consists of 18 residues. The germline V gene encodes CDR1 MDHEN and CDR2 SYDVKM. CDR3 sequence (DNA): TGTGCCAGCAGCCAATTCGGAACCGGGACTAGCGGTCAAGAGACCCAGTACTTC. Translated, it gives CASSQFGTGTSGQETQYF.

The chain is built from TRBV24-1 and TRBJ2-2, with 10 bases identical to TRBD2. Germline CDR1 KGHDR, CDR2 SFDVKD. The CDR3 runs to 16 residues. J was trimmed by 2 bases and V by 7 bases; bases with no gene match: 6. The CDR3 spells CATSPWTSGNTGELFF. The CDR3 DNA follows: TGTGCCACCAGCCCTTGGACTAGCGGCAACACCGGGGAGCTGTTTTTT.

This rearrangement joins TRBV2 to TRBJ2-7; TRBD1 matches 7 bases. CDR3 length: 15 residues. From germline, CDR1 is SNHLY and CDR2 FYNNEI. The V and J ends lost 2 bases and 6 bases, in that order; junction bases with no gene match: 10. The CDR3 reads CASSERWGQPGEQYF. CDR3 coding DNA: TGTGCCAGCAGTGAAAGATGGGGACAGCCGGGCGAGCAGTACTTC.

The V call is TRBV27, the J call TRBJ1-1; 10 nucleotides match TRBD1. CDR1 and CDR2 (germline): MNHEY, SMNVEV (reference sequence). The ends lost 3 bases at V and 4 bases at J; junction bases unmatched: 11. CDR3 length equals 17 residues. For the CDR3, the DNA is TGTGCCAGCAGTTTGACGGGACAGGGGCCCTTAGGCACTGAAGCTTTCTTT. Amino acid sequence: CASSLTGQGPLGTEAFF.

This chain joins TRBV28 and TRBJ1-2; TRBD1 aligns across 8 bases. Germline values: CDR1 MDHEN, CDR2 SYDVKM. The junction had 12 bases not matched to a gene; V was cut back by 6 bases and J by 0 bases. The length of the CDR3 is 17 residues. Written as DNA, the CDR3 is TGTGCCAGCAGGTCCGACAGGGGATCCCCAACTAACTATGGCTACACCTTC. This sequence encodes CASRSDRGSPTNYGYTF.

The chain links TRBV4-1 to TRBJ2-2, with 7 bases identical to TRBD2. The germline V gene encodes CDR1 MGHRA and CDR2 YSYEKL. V shed 2 bases and J 1 base; nucleotides not matched to a gene: 4. The CDR3 runs 16 residues. CDR3 in amino acids: CASSQIGRKNTGELFF. CDR3 DNA: TGCGCCAGCAGCCAAATCGGGAGGAAGAACACCGGGGAGCTGTTTTTT.

V is TRBV28 and J is TRBJ1-3; 9 bases line up with TRBD1. This CDR3 has 16 amino acids. V lost 1 base, J lost 4 bases, and 5 bases stayed unmatched. Germline-derived CDR1 and CDR2 are MDHEN and SYDVKM. As DNA, the CDR3 is TGTGCCAGCAGTTTATTTGGGACAGGGATAGGAAACACCATATATTTT. Residues: CASSLFGTGIGNTIYF.

The chain combines TRBV24-1 with TRBJ1-1; 7 bases are shared with TRBD1. The CDR3 is 13 residues long. J gave up 5 bases and V 10 bases, and 9 bases lay outside the gene matches. Germline V gene sequence: CDR1 KGHDR, CDR2 SFDVKD. The CDR3 here is CATSGDSETEAFF. As DNA, the CDR3 is TGTGCCACTTCTGGGGACAGTGAAACTGAAGCTTTCTTT.

This chain connects TRBV7-2 to TRBJ2-7; tentatively, D is TRBD1 (7 bases). This CDR3 is 17 amino acids long. With 5 bases removed from V and 0 bases from J, the gap between germline ends came to 20 bases. Per the germline V gene, CDR1 is SGHTA and CDR2 is FQGNSA. The CDR3 DNA reads TGTGCCAGCAGCCCCCTAAGCGCAGGGGGGAGCTCCTACGAGCAGTACTTC. It is translated as CASSPLSAGGSSYEQYF.

This chain connects TRBV12-5 to TRBJ1-1, with a tentative D call TRBD1 (5 bases). This CDR3 spans 14 amino acids. CDR1 and CDR2 (germline): LGHNT, FRNRAP. V was shortened by 1 base and J by 1 base, with 7 bases between the two germline ends. The CDR3 DNA reads TGTGCTAGTGGTTTGGCCCAGGGGAACACTGAAGCTTTCTTT. Encoded protein: CASGLAQGNTEAFF.

The rearrangement links TRBV5-1 to TRBJ2-1, with D possibly being TRBD1 (9 bases). Trimming cost V 3 bases and J 0 bases, with 16 bases left between them. Germline lookup yields CDR1 SGHRS and CDR2 YFSETQ. The CDR3 has 17 amino acids. Here the CDR3 reads CASSSGQGTSSYNEQFF. CDR3 bases: TGCGCCAGCAGCTCAGGACAGGGGACTAGCTCCTACAATGAGCAGTTCTTC.

This clone was detected only once. The chain recombines TRBV28 with TRBJ1-2; 9 positions match TRBD1. V gave up 5 bases and J gave up 4 bases; unmatched junction bases: 5. CDR1 is MDHEN and CDR2 is SYDVKM in the germline V gene. CDR3 length: 14 residues. CDR3 DNA: TGTGCCAGCAGTGGGACAGGGATGATCTATGGCTACACCTTC. Its translation is CASSGTGMIYGYTF.

The genes are TRBV9 and TRBJ1-2, with D uncertain. Trimming cost V 0 bases and J 2 bases, with 5 bases left between them. CDR1 SGDLS and CDR2 YYNGEE come from the germline V gene. There are 13 residues in the CDR3. CDR3 nucleotide sequence: TGTGCCAGCAGCGTAGTTGGCAACTATGGCTACACCTTC. Translated, it gives CASSVVGNYGYTF.

The gene calls are TRBV6-5 and TRBJ2-1; 7 bases map to TRBD1. There are 13 residues in the CDR3. Trimming took 8 bases from V and 3 from J; bases not matched to a gene: 4. The germline CDR1 and CDR2 sequences are MNHEY and SVGAGI. CDR3 bases: TGTGCCAGCCATACAGGGGACTACAATGAGCAGTTCTTC. This translates into CASHTGDYNEQFF.

The V and J genes are TRBV3-1 (or the pseudogene TRBV3-2) and TRBJ1-5; a weak D match, TRBD1 (6 bases). Germline values: CDR1 LGHDT, CDR2 YNNKEL (reference sequence). This CDR3 is built from 16 residues. V was shortened by 4 bases and J by 8 bases, with 21 bases between the two germline ends. The CDR3 region has the DNA TGTGCCAGCAGCCCATCCTCCGTAGGGGGTCGGGAGCCCCAGCATTTT. Translating gives CASSPSSVGGREPQHF.

The chain has TRBV6-5 and TRBJ1-5; D is possibly TRBD1 (6 bases). Germline CDR1 MNHEY, CDR2 SVGAGI. V lost 2 bases and J lost 5, with 10 bases in between. This CDR3 has 14 amino acids. Written as DNA, the CDR3 is TGTGCCAGCAGTTACCTCAGGGGTGATCAGCCCCAGCATTTT. This sequence encodes CASSYLRGDQPQHF.

This chain uses TRBV20-1 with TRBJ1-4; 11 positions match TRBD1. This CDR3 has 16 residues. V was clipped by 3 bases and J by 3 bases; unmatched bases: 6. CDR1 is DFQATT, CDR2 SNEGSKA, per germline (reference sequence). CDR3 loop: CSASPGQGAANEKLFF. The CDR3 DNA follows: TGCAGTGCTAGTCCCGGACAGGGGGCAGCTAATGAAAAACTGTTTTTT.

This chain joins TRBV7-9 and TRBJ1-4; TRBD1 might be the D (6 bases). This CDR3 contains 19 residues. V shed 7 bases and J shed 0 bases, with 24 bases lying between them. The V gene's germline CDR1 is SEHNR and CDR2 FQNEAQ (reference sequence). Here the CDR3 reads CASIPAGTQQSATNEKLFF. As DNA, the CDR3 is TGTGCCAGCATCCCCGCCGGGACACAACAGAGTGCAACTAATGAAAAACTGTTTTTT.

Of note for this clone: This same CDR3 is encoded by further DNA sequences in the sample. This chain uses TRBV12-3 or TRBV12-4 with TRBJ1-1; 7 bases map to TRBD1. The CDR3 length is 13 residues. Unmatched junction bases numbered 2, after V lost 2 bases and J lost 5 bases. As DNA, the CDR3 is TGTGCCAGCAGTTTAAACAGGGGAACTGAAGCTTTCTTT. Translation: CASSLNRGTEAFF.

This chain uses TRBV7-9 with TRBJ1-4; 7 bases map to TRBD1. Germline CDR1 SEHNR, CDR2 FQNEAQ (reference sequence). This CDR3 is built from 15 residues. V was pared by 4 bases and J by 3 bases, with 5 bases of the junction left unmatched. The CDR3 reads CASSSTQGPNEKLFF. CDR3 nucleotides: TGTGCCAGCAGCTCTACACAGGGGCCTAATGAAAAACTGTTTTTT.

CDR3 loop: CASSSLAGDYNEQFF. CDR3 nucleotides: TGCGCCAGCAGCAGCCTAGCGGGAGACTACAATGAGCAGTTCTTC. This rearrangement joins TRBV5-1 to TRBJ2-1; 10 bases line up with TRBD2. This CDR3 contains 15 residues. Germline CDR1 SGHRS, CDR2 YFSETQ. With V trimmed by 4 bases and J by 3 bases, 4 bases remained unmatched.

This sequence joins TRBV7-8 and TRBJ2-1; TRBD2 aligns across 12 bases. CDR3 size: 18 residues. V lost 1 base to trimming and J lost 4 bases; unmatched junction nucleotides: 8. Germline V gives CDR1 SGHVS, CDR2 FQNEAQ. The CDR3 region is CASSLGPLAGGLYNEQFF. CDR3 coding DNA: TGTGCCAGCAGCTTAGGTCCACTAGCGGGGGGATTATACAATGAGCAGTTCTTC.

The chain joins TRBV4-2 to TRBJ1-1; perhaps TRBD1 as D (6 bases). This CDR3 has 14 amino acids. The V gene lost 3 bases and the J gene lost 0 bases, with 8 bases spanning the gap. Looked up from germline, CDR1 is LGHNA and CDR2 is YNFKEQ. The DNA for the CDR3 is TGTGCCAGCAGCCAGGACAGATTGAACACTGAAGCTTTCTTT. Translation: CASSQDRLNTEAFF.